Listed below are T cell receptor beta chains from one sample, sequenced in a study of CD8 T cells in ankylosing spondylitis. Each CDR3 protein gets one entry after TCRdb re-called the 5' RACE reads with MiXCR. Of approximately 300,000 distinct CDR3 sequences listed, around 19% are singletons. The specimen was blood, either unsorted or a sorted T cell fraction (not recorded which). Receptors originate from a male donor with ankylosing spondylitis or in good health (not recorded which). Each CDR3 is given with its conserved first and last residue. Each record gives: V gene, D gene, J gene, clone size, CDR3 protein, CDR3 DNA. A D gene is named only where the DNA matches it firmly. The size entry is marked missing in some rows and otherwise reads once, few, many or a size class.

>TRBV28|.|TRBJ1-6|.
CASSSSYNSPLHF
TGTGCCAGCAGTTCGTCCTATAATTCACCCCTCCACTTT
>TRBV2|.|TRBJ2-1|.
CASSEARGGVGEQFF
TGTGCCAGCAGTGAAGCGCGTGGCGGTGTGGGTGAGCAGTTCTTC
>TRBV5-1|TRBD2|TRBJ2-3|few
CASSLSSAGLGADTQYF
TGCGCCAGCAGCTTGTCCTCAGCGGGGTTGGGTGCAGATACGCAGTATTTT
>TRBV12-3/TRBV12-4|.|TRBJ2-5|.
CASSLHSGGTQYF
TGTGCCAGCAGTTTGCACAGCGGAGGAACCCAGTACTTC
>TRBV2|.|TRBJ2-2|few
CASSERRATTGELFF
TGTGCCAGCAGTGAACGGAGGGCAACCACCGGGGAGCTGTTTTTT
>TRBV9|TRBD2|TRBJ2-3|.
CASSVAPSGIVTDTQYF
TGTGCCAGCAGCGTAGCGCCCAGCGGGATAGTCACAGATACGCAGTATTTT
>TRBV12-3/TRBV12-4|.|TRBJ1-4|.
CASSLYNANEKLFF
TGTGCCAGCAGTTTATACAACGCAAATGAAAAACTGTTTTTT
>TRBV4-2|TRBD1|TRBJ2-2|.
CASSQLDRGHTGELFF
TGTGCCAGCAGCCAATTGGACAGGGGGCACACCGGGGAGCTGTTTTTT
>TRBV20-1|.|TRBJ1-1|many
CSARNRQEYTEAFF
TGCAGTGCTAGAAACCGACAGGAGTACACTGAAGCTTTCTTT
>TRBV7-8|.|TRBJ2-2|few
CASSLIQGNTGELFF
TGTGCCAGCAGCTTAATACAGGGGAACACCGGGGAGCTGTTTTTT
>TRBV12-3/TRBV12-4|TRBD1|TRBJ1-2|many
CASRTGHGYTF
TGTGCCAGCCGGACAGGGCACGGCTACACCTTC
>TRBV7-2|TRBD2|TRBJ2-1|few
CASSSPTSINEQFF
TGTGCCAGCAGCTCCCCGACTAGCATCAATGAGCAGTTCTTC
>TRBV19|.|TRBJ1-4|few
CATSGPTNEKLFF
TGTGCCACGTCCGGGCCAACTAATGAAAAACTGTTTTTT
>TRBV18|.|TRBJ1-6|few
CASSPGEGSPLHF
TGTGCCAGCTCACCAGGGGAAGGTTCACCCCTCCACTTT
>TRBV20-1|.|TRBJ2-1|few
CSARDYNEQFF
TGCAGTGCTAGAGACTACAATGAGCAGTTCTTC
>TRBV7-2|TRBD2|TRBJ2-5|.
CASSLEGLADQETQYF
TGTGCCAGCAGCTTAGAAGGACTAGCTGATCAAGAGACCCAGTACTTC
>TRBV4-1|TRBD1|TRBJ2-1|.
CASSQSGQGYEQFF
TGCGCCAGCAGCCAAAGCGGACAGGGGTATGAGCAGTTCTTC
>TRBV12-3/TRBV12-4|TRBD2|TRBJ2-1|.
CASTPSAGSYNEQFF
TGTGCCAGCACCCCGTCAGCGGGGTCCTACAATGAGCAGTTCTTC
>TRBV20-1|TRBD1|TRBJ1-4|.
CSASDRGYEKLFF
TGCAGTGCTAGCGACAGGGGGTATGAAAAACTGTTTTTT
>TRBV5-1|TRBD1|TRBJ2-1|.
CASSHRGLQGNEQFF
TGCGCCAGCAGCCACAGGGGGCTGCAGGGCAATGAGCAGTTCTTC